This T cell receptor (beta chain) was obtained from a study of cytomegalovirus exposure and HLA in healthy donors. On the study more broadly: HLA-typed donors were the source of approximately 85 million unique TCRs held in an early data release.

From germline, CDR1 is KGHSH and CDR2 LQKENI. J gave up 1 base and V 5 bases, and 10 bases lay outside the gene matches. The CDR3 runs to 17 residues. Donors sampled were nominally healthy, though unrecorded immune exposures were likely. To note about this clone: Its antigen is still unknown.

With 60 Vbeta and 13 Jbeta primers, the PCR was carried out. Libraries were prepared by immunoSEQ multiplex PCR; TCRdb keeps only in-frame clonotypes and omits some of them. The sample has around 150,000 clones; 79% are singletons. General study results and limits: With later analysis, a missense DCLRE1C variant became linked to TCR beta V- and J-gene trimming. CMV antigen specificity was confirmed in vitro for three CMV-associated chains.

The rearrangement uses TRBV18 and TRBJ2-7; TRBD2 aligns across 11 bases. Sequencing input: PBMCs. This TCR was recovered from a man aged 35 to 55 in good health and CMV-seropositive. The CDR3 sequence: CASSSNLLAGESYEQYF. Written as DNA, the CDR3 is TGTGCCAGCTCATCCAACTTACTAGCGGGAGAGTCCTACGAGCAGTACTTC.